The clone carrying this TCR beta chain was counted between two and nine times. Its antigen is as yet unknown. The data are from a study of vaccination effects on CD4 cells after COVID-19. Repertoires were generated with immunoSEQ multiplex PCR, while TCRdb's copy carries only in-frame clones and drops some. The sample yields about 73,000 clones, around 67% seen once. Culture proceeded for 9 to 11 days, and CD4+ T cells were then isolated. The participants, recipients of two vaccine doses, got either BNT162b2 or mRNA-1273. The junction had 4 bases not matched to a gene; V was cut back by 1 base and J by 8 bases. CDR1 is MNHEY, CDR2 SVGAGI, per germline. There are 13 residues in the CDR3.

The genes are TRBV6-5 and TRBJ1-2; TRBD1 matches 7 bases. Sample: CD4+ T cells from PBMCs cultured without peptide, taken after COVID-19 vaccination. This receptor was taken from a human donor who received a COVID-19 vaccine. In DNA, the CDR3 is TGTGCCAGCAGTTACTTAACAGGGGAGGGCTACACCTTC. Amino acid sequence: CASSYLTGEGYTF.